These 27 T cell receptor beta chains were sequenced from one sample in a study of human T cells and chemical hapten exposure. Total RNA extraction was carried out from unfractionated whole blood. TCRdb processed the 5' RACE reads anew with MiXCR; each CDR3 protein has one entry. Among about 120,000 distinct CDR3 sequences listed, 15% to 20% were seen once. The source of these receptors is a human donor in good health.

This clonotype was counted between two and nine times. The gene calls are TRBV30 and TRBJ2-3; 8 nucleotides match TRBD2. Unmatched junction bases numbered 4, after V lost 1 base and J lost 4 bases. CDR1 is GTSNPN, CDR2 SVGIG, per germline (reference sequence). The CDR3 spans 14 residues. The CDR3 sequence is CAWSGSGGADTQYF. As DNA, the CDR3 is TGTGCCTGGAGTGGGTCCGGGGGGGCAGATACGCAGTATTTT.

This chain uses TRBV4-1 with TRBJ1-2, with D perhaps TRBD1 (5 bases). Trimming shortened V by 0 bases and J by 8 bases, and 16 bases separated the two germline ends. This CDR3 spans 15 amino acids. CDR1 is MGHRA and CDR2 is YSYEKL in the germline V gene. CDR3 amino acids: CASSQDGGGGLGYTF. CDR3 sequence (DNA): TGCGCCAGCAGCCAAGATGGCGGTGGGGGATTAGGCTACACCTTC.

The CDR3 coding sequence is TGTGCCAGCAGTCCCGGACAGTCACTCCAAGAGACCCAGTACTTC. It encodes CASSPGQSLQETQYF. The gene calls are TRBV27 and TRBJ2-5; perhaps TRBD1 as D (6 bases). The V gene's germline CDR1 is MNHEY and CDR2 SMNVEV (reference sequence). This CDR3 region has 15 residues. Trimming cost V 5 bases and J 1 base, with 14 bases left between them.

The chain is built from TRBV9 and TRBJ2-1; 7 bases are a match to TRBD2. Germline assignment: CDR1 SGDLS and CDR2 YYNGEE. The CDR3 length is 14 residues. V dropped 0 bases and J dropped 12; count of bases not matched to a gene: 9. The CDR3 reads CASSVGSSGSWQFF. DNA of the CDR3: TGTGCCAGCAGCGTAGGATCTAGCGGCTCGTGGCAGTTCTTC.

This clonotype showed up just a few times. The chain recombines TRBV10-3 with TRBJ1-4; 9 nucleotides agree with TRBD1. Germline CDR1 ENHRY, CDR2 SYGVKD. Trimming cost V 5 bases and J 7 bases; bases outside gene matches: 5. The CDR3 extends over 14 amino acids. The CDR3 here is CAISLGQGGEKLFF. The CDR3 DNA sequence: TGTGCCATCAGTTTGGGACAGGGTGGTGAAAAACTGTTTTTT.

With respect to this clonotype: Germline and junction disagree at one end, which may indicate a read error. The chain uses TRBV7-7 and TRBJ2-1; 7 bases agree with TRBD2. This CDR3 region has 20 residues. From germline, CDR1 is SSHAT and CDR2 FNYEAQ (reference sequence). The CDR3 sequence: CASSLVQEDYAGVKGNEQFF. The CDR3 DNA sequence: TGTGCTAGCAGCTTAGTCCAGGAGGACTATGCGGGAGTAAAGGGCAATGAGCAGTTCTTC. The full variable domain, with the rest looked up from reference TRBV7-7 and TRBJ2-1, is GAGVSQSPRYKVTKRGQDVTLRCDPISSHATLYWYQQALGQGPEFLTYFNYEAQPDKSGLPSDRFSAERPEGSISTLTIQRTEQRDSAMYRCASSLVQEDYAGVKGNEQFFGPGTRLTVL.

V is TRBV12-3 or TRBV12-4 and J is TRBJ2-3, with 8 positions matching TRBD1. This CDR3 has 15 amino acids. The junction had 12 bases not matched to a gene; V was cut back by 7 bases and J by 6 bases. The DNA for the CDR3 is TGTGCCAGCACCGGAGGAGAGGGACAGGCGGATACGCAGTATTTT. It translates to CASTGGEGQADTQYF.

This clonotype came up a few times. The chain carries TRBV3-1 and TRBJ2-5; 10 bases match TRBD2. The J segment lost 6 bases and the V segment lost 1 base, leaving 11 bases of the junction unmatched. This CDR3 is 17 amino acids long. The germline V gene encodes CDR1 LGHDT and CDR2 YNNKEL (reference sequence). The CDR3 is CASSQGDPSGGRKTQYF. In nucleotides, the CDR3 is TGTGCCAGCAGCCAAGGGGATCCTAGCGGGGGAAGGAAGACCCAGTACTTC.

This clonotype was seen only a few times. The CDR3 here is CASSRTAFSEQPQHF. The CDR3 DNA reads as TGTGCCAGCAGCCGGACAGCATTCTCGGAACAGCCCCAGCATTTT. The chain combines TRBV27 with TRBJ1-5, with D tentatively TRBD1 (6 bases). The CDR3 is 15 residues long. Germline loops: CDR1 MNHEY, CDR2 SMNVEV (reference sequence). With 6 bases removed from V and 7 bases from J, the gap between germline ends came to 19 bases.

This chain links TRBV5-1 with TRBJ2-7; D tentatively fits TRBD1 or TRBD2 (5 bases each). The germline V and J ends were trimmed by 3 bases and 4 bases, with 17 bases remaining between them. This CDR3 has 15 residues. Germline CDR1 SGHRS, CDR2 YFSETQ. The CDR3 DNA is TGCGCCAGCAGCTCTACCGGGACGGTGAGGTACGAGCAGTACTTC. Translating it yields CASSSTGTVRYEQYF.

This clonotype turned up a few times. CDR3 loop: CSVGSPGSSGANVLTF. As DNA, the CDR3 is TGCAGCGTTGGATCGCCAGGCAGCTCTGGGGCCAACGTCCTGACTTTC. The chain carries TRBV29-1 and TRBJ2-6; the D is unclear. The CDR3 runs 16 residues. The ends were cut back, 4 bases at V and 0 bases at J, with 13 bases in the middle. Looked up from germline, CDR1 is SQVTM and CDR2 is ANQGSEA.

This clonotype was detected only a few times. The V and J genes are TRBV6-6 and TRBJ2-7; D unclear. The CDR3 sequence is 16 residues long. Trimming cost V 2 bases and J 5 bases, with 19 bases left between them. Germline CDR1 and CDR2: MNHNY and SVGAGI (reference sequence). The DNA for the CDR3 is TGTGCCAGCAGTTACAAGGTCGTTGGCGGATGGGACGAGCAGTACTTC. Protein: CASSYKVVGGWDEQYF.

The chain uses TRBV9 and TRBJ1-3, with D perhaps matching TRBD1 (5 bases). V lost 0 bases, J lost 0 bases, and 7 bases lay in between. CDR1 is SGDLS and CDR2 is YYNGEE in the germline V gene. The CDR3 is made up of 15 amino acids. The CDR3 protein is CASSVGGSSGNTIYF. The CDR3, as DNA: TGTGCCAGCAGCGTAGGGGGCAGCTCTGGAAACACCATATATTTT.

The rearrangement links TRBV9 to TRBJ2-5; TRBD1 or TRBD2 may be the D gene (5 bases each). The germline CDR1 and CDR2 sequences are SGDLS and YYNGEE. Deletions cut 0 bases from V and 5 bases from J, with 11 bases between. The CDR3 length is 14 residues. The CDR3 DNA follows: TGTGCCAGCAGCGTAGTCGGGGCCCAGGAGACCCAGTACTTC. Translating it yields CASSVVGAQETQYF.

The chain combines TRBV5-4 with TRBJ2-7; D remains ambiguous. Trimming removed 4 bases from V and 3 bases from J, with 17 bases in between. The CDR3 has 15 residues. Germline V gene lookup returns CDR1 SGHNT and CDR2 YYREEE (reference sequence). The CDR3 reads CASSAGRSRIYEQYF. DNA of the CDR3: TGTGCCAGCAGCGCTGGCCGGTCTAGAATCTACGAGCAGTACTTC.

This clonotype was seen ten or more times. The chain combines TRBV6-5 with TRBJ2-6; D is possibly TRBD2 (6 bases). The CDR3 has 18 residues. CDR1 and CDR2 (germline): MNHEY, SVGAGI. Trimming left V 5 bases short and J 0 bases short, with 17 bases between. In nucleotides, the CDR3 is TGTGCCAGCAGTAACGGGACTCCTCGTGGCTCTGGGGCCAACGTCCTGACTTTC. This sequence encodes CASSNGTPRGSGANVLTF.

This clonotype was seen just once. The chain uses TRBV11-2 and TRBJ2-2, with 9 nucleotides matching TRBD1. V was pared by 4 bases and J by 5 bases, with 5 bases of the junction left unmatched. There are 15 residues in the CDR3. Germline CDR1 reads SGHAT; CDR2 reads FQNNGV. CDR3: CASSSLQGATGELFF. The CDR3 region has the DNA TGTGCCAGCAGCTCTTTACAGGGGGCAACCGGGGAGCTGTTTTTT. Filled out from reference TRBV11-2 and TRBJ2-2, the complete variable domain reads EAGVAQSPRYKIIEKRQSVAFWCNPISGHATLYWYQQILGQGPKLLIQFQNNGVVDDSQLPKDRFSAERLKGVDSTLKIQPAKLEDSAVYLCASSSLQGATGELFFGEGSRLTVL.

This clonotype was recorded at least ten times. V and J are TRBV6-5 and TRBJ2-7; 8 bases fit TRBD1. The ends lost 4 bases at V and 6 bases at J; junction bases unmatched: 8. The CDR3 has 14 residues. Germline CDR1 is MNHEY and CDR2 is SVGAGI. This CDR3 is CASSSRGQGLEQYF. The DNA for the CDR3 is TGTGCCAGCAGTTCCAGAGGACAGGGTCTCGAGCAGTACTTC.

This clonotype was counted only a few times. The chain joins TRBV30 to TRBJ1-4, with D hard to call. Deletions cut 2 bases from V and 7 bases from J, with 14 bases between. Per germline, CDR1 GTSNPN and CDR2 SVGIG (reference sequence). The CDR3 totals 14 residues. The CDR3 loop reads CAWSSPGSGEKLFF. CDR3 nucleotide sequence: TGTGCCTGGAGTTCTCCGGGGTCCGGTGAAAAACTGTTTTTT.

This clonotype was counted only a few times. The CDR3 region has the DNA TGTGCCAGCAGCTTAAGCGGGACTACCGTGGAGACCCAGTACTTC. Translation: CASSLSGTTVETQYF. V is TRBV11-2 and J is TRBJ2-5; the match to TRBD2 covers 7 bases. Trimming took 2 bases from V and 5 from J; bases not matched to a gene: 8. This CDR3 is built from 15 residues. The germline V gene encodes CDR1 SGHAT and CDR2 FQNNGV.

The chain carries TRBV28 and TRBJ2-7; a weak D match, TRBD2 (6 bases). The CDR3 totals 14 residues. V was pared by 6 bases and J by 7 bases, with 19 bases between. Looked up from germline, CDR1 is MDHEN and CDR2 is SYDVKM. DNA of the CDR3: TGTGCCAGCAGCTTGCCTGGAGGGTCGCGGGAGCAGTACTTC. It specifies CASSLPGGSREQYF.

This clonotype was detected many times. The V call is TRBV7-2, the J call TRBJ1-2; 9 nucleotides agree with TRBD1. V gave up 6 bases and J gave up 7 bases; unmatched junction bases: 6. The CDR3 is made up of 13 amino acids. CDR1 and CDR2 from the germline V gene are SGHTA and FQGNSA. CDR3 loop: CASSTDRGTGYTF. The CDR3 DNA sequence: TGTGCCAGCAGTACGGACAGGGGAACTGGCTACACCTTC.

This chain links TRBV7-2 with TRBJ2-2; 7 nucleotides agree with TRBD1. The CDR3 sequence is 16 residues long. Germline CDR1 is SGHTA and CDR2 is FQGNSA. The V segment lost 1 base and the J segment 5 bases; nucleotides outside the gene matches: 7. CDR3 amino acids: CASSLDAGGLTGELFF. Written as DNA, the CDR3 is TGTGCCAGCAGCTTAGACGCAGGGGGTTTAACCGGGGAGCTGTTTTTT.

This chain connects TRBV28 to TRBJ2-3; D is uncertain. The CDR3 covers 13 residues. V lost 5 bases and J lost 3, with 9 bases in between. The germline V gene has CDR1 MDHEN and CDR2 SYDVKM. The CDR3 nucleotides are TGTGCCAGCAGTCCCTCCGGGACAGATACGCAGTATTTT. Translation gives CASSPSGTDTQYF.

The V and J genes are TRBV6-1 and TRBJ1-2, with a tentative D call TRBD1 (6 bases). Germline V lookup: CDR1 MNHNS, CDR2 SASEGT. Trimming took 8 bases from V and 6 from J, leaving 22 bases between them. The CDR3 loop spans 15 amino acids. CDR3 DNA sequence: TGTGCCAGCCGGGCAGCCGTCGCAGGGGAGCATGGCTACACCTTC. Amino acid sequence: CASRAAVAGEHGYTF.

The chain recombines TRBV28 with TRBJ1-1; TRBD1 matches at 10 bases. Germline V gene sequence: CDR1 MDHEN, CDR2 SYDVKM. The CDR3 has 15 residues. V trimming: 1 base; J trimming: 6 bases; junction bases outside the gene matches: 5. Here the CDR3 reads CASSLSTGTGAEAFF. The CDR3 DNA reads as TGTGCCAGCAGTTTATCTACCGGGACAGGGGCTGAAGCTTTCTTT.

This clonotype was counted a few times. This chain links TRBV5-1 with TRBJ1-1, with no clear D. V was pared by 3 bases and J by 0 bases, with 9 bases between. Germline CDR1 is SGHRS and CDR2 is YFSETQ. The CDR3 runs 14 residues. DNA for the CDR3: TGCGCCAGCAGCTCCCGGGCCATGAACACTGAAGCTTTCTTT. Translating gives CASSSRAMNTEAFF.